A selection of T cell receptor beta chains follows, all from one sample in a study of T cell repertoires in cytomegalovirus infection. TCRdb used MiXCR to reprocess the reads, holding one entry per CDR3 protein. The table lists hundreds of thousands of distinct CDR3 sequences, roughly a third of them singletons. The source material was PBMCs. The receptor set was obtained from a human donor in good health (CMV status not recorded). Some clones in this sample may be carry-over from other donors' samples. CDR3s include the opening cysteine and the closing phenylalanine or tryptophan. D genes are given only for firm matches. Size values are once, few and many counts, or a class for expanded clones, and some rows have none.

J gene: TRBJ2-7; V gene: TRBV6-1; D gene: TRBD1; clone size: NA; CDR3 DNA: TGTGCCAGCAGTGAAAGTAGAGGGGGCCACGAGCAGTACTTC; CDR3 protein: CASSESRGGHEQYF
J gene: TRBJ2-7; V gene: TRBV5-8; D gene: TRBD1; clone size: NA; CDR3 DNA: TGTGCCAGCAGCACCTGGACAGGGACCTACGAGCAGTACTTC; CDR3 protein: CASSTWTGTYEQYF
J gene: TRBJ2-5; V gene: TRBV28; D gene: NA; clone size: NA; CDR3 DNA: TGTGCCAGCAGTTCACCCAGGGCCGGGGAGGAGACCCAGTACTTC; CDR3 protein: CASSSPRAGEETQYF
J gene: TRBJ1-4; V gene: TRBV10-3; D gene: NA; clone size: NA; CDR3 DNA: TGTGCCATCAGTGGAGGACTCTTCAGGAAACTGTTTTTT; CDR3 protein: CAISGGLFRKLFF
J gene: TRBJ1-5; V gene: TRBV7-3; D gene: NA; clone size: NA; CDR3 DNA: TGTGCCAGCAGGTCAGGTTTAGTCGGTAGCAATCAGCCCCAGCATTTT; CDR3 protein: CASRSGLVGSNQPQHF
J gene: TRBJ1-2; V gene: TRBV7-3; D gene: TRBD1; clone size: NA; CDR3 DNA: TGTGCCAGCAGCTCCCCCGGGACAGGGGATGGCTACACCTTC; CDR3 protein: CASSSPGTGDGYTF
J gene: TRBJ2-7; V gene: TRBV12-3/TRBV12-4; D gene: TRBD1; clone size: few; CDR3 DNA: TGTGCCAGCAGTTTAGATGGGACAGGGTCCTACGAGCAGTACTTC; CDR3 protein: CASSLDGTGSYEQYF
J gene: TRBJ2-1; V gene: TRBV6-4; D gene: NA; clone size: few; CDR3 DNA: TGTGCCAGCAGTGAGGGTGGTGGCTCCTACAATGAGCAGTTCTTC; CDR3 protein: CASSEGGGSYNEQFF
J gene: TRBJ1-1; V gene: TRBV4-1; D gene: TRBD1; clone size: NA; CDR3 DNA: TGCGCCAGCAGCCAGCCCCGACAGGGGAACACTGAAGCTTTCTTT; CDR3 protein: CASSQPRQGNTEAFF
J gene: TRBJ1-5; V gene: TRBV2; D gene: NA; clone size: NA; CDR3 DNA: TGTGCCAGCAGTGAAAGTGGGGGAGCCAATCAGCCCCAGCATTTT; CDR3 protein: CASSESGGANQPQHF
J gene: TRBJ1-2; V gene: TRBV7-9; D gene: NA; clone size: many; CDR3 DNA: TGTGCCAGCAGCTTAGACAGTATTGGAGGCTACACCTTC; CDR3 protein: CASSLDSIGGYTF
J gene: TRBJ2-3; V gene: TRBV5-1; D gene: NA; clone size: NA; CDR3 DNA: TGCGCCAGCAGCTTGGATCCGGGACCCACACCAGATACGCAGTATTTT; CDR3 protein: CASSLDPGPTPDTQYF
J gene: TRBJ2-3; V gene: TRBV5-4; D gene: TRBD2; clone size: NA; CDR3 DNA: TGTGCCAGCAGCTTCCGCTGGCGGGGGACGAGCACAGATACGCAGTATTTT; CDR3 protein: CASSFRWRGTSTDTQYF
J gene: TRBJ2-1; V gene: TRBV6-6; D gene: TRBD2; clone size: few; CDR3 DNA: TGTGCCAGTTTGAAGGGGCTAGCGGGGGGGAGCTCCTACAATGAGCAGTTCTTC; CDR3 protein: CASLKGLAGGSSYNEQFF